The 30 T cell receptor beta chains below were found in one sample sequenced in a study of T cell responses to AZD1222 COVID-19 vaccine. Repertoires were generated with immunoSEQ multiplex PCR, while TCRdb's copy carries only in-frame clones and drops some. This table holds about 110,000 clones, about 85% found once. Here the sequenced sample was peripheral blood, taken on day 0 of AZD1222 vaccination. These receptors all come from an adult in good health.

The chain couples TRBV5-1 to TRBJ2-3; D not certain. The CDR3 is 14 residues long. The V gene's germline CDR1 is SGHRS and CDR2 YFSETQ. Trimming took off 4 bases at V and 0 bases at J, with 9 bases between the two ends. The DNA for the CDR3 is TGCGCCAGCAGCGTTCAGGACAGCACAGATACGCAGTATTTT. This gives the protein CASSVQDSTDTQYF.

V and J are TRBV2 and TRBJ2-2; 7 bases fit TRBD1. The V and J ends lost 4 bases and 2 bases, in that order; junction bases with no gene match: 10. The CDR3 sequence is 17 residues long. Germline CDR1 and CDR2: SNHLY and FYNNEI. CDR3 sequence: CASSVPLQGRNTGELFF. The CDR3 coding sequence is TGTGCCAGCAGTGTCCCTTTACAGGGGCGAAACACCGGGGAGCTGTTTTTT.

The V gene is TRBV7-8, the J gene TRBJ1-5; D is undetermined. V was clipped by 3 bases and J by 0 bases, with 3 bases between them. This CDR3 comprises 13 residues. The germline V gene has CDR1 SGHVS and CDR2 FQNEAQ. As DNA, the CDR3 is TGTGCCAGCAGCTTTGGTAGCAATCAGCCCCAGCATTTT. This sequence encodes CASSFGSNQPQHF.

The genes are TRBV19 and TRBJ1-2; tentatively, D is TRBD1 (6 bases). Trimming stripped 7 bases from V and 5 bases from J, with 23 bases between. Looked up from germline, CDR1 is LNHDA and CDR2 is SQIVND (reference sequence). The CDR3 is 16 amino acids. The DNA of the CDR3 is TGTGCCAGTACCCAGGACAGCGCGTCTCCATCTTATGGCTACACCTTC. It translates to CASTQDSASPSYGYTF.

The rearrangement links TRBV10-3 to TRBJ2-2; no definite D call. The CDR3 contains 13 residues. Germline values: CDR1 ENHRY, CDR2 SYGVKD. V shed 4 bases and J shed 6 bases, with 9 bases lying between them. Written as DNA, the CDR3 is TGTGCCATCAGTGGGACGTTCCCCGGGGAGCTGTTTTTT. Translated, it gives CAISGTFPGELFF.

The chain links TRBV7-7 to TRBJ1-4; D remains ambiguous. The CDR3 is 13 residues long. Germline loops: CDR1 SSHAT, CDR2 FNYEAQ (reference sequence). Trimming removed 4 bases at V and 6 bases at J, with 9 bases between. The CDR3 is CASSSQQDEKLFF. CDR3 sequence (DNA): TGTGCCAGCAGCTCGCAGCAGGATGAAAAACTGTTTTTT.

This chain links TRBV30 with TRBJ1-1; D remains ambiguous. The CDR3 totals 13 residues. Trimming shortened V by 3 bases and J by 1 base, and 9 bases separated the two germline ends. CDR1 and CDR2 from the germline V gene are GTSNPN and SVGIG (reference sequence). The CDR3 DNA reads TGTGCCTGGAGCCGACGGTCGAACACTGAAGCTTTCTTT. This gives the protein CAWSRRSNTEAFF.

This clone was counted ten times or more. The rearrangement links TRBV7-9 to TRBJ1-4; D is unclear. Trimming shortened V by 1 base and J by 2 bases, and 8 bases separated the two germline ends. The germline V gene has CDR1 SEHNR and CDR2 FQNEAQ (reference sequence). CDR3 size: 15 residues. For the CDR3, the DNA is TGTGCCAGCAGCTTAGACCCGACGACTAATGAAAAACTGTTTTTT. Protein: CASSLDPTTNEKLFF.

The chain links TRBV7-9 to TRBJ2-7; 8 bases fit TRBD1. V shed 2 bases, J shed 5 bases, and the junction held 11 bases outside the gene matches. The CDR3 extends over 16 amino acids. CDR1 and CDR2 from the germline V gene are SEHNR and FQNEAQ (reference sequence). CDR3: CASSLPGGTALNEQYF. The CDR3 DNA is TGTGCCAGCAGCTTACCAGGGGGCACAGCCCTGAACGAGCAGTACTTC.

This rearrangement joins TRBV9 to TRBJ1-3, with D unclear. The CDR3 runs to 13 residues. Germline lookup yields CDR1 SGDLS and CDR2 YYNGEE. V was trimmed by 6 bases and J by 4 bases, leaving 11 bases between them. CDR3 in DNA: TGTGCCAGCAATCCGGGAACAGGAAACACCATATATTTT. Translated, it gives CASNPGTGNTIYF.

The J gene is TRBJ1-2, the V gene TRBV7-9; D call uncertain. Trimming removed 6 bases at V and 2 bases at J, with 19 bases between. From germline, CDR1 is SEHNR and CDR2 FQNEAQ (reference sequence). The CDR3 extends over 16 amino acids. CDR3 protein: CASSLESLGSNYGYTF. The CDR3 DNA reads as TGTGCCAGCAGTTTGGAGTCGCTGGGGTCAAACTATGGCTACACCTTC.

On this clone itself: Other DNA sequences of this sample code for an identical CDR3. The J gene is TRBJ2-7, the V gene TRBV27, with D tentatively TRBD2 (5 bases). The germline V gene encodes CDR1 MNHEY and CDR2 SMNVEV (reference sequence). CDR3 length equals 14 residues. V lost 9 bases and J 4 bases, leaving 19 bases between the germline ends. The DNA for the CDR3 is TGTGCCAGTAGTCGAAGAGGGTTAAAATACGAGCAGTACTTC. This gives the protein CASSRRGLKYEQYF.

DNA for the CDR3: TGTGCCAGTAGTATCCAGGGCCGAGGCTACACCTTC. Translation: CASSIQGRGYTF. This sequence joins TRBV19 and TRBJ1-2; a weak D match, TRBD1 (5 bases). The CDR3 has 12 amino acids. V gave up 3 bases and J gave up 8 bases, with 10 bases separating them. Germline V CDR1 and CDR2: LNHDA, SQIVND (reference sequence).

This chain links TRBV9 with TRBJ2-5, with 9 bases lining up with TRBD1. CDR3 length equals 16 residues. V was clipped by 2 bases and J by 2 bases; unmatched bases: 7. Germline CDR1 SGDLS, CDR2 YYNGEE. The CDR3 spells CASSVEQGALQETQYF. In nucleotides, the CDR3 is TGTGCCAGCAGCGTGGAACAGGGGGCCTTACAAGAGACCCAGTACTTC.

This chain's CDR3 is CASSLGQNYEQYF. The CDR3 DNA sequence: TGTGCCAGCAGTTTAGGGCAAAACTACGAGCAGTACTTC. This chain links TRBV27 with TRBJ2-7; no clear D gene. V was shortened by 2 bases and J by 3 bases, with 8 bases between the two germline ends. Germline CDR1 MNHEY, CDR2 SMNVEV (reference sequence). The CDR3 is 13 residues long.

This sequence joins TRBV3-1 (or the pseudogene TRBV3-2) and TRBJ2-1, with 7 bases fitting TRBD2. Germline trimming cut 0 bases from V and 3 bases from J; bases unmatched to any gene: 2. Germline CDR1 is LGHDT and CDR2 is YNNKEL (reference sequence). This CDR3 has 15 amino acids. The CDR3 spells CASSQDRGVYNEQFF. For the CDR3, the DNA is TGTGCCAGCAGCCAAGATCGGGGGGTCTACAATGAGCAGTTCTTC.

This clone was seen only once. The genes are TRBV4-1 and TRBJ1-4, with D possibly matching TRBD1 (5 bases). The CDR3 spans 15 residues. Trimming cost V 7 bases and J 7 bases, with 19 bases left between them. CDR1 and CDR2 from the germline V gene are MGHRA and YSYEKL. The CDR3 reads CASTLGVGGSEKLFF. The CDR3, as DNA: TGCGCCAGCACCCTAGGGGTGGGGGGTAGTGAAAAACTGTTTTTT.

The chain combines TRBV6-5 with TRBJ2-7; perhaps TRBD2 as D (5 bases). Germline lookup yields CDR1 MNHEY and CDR2 SVGAGI. Trimming took 2 bases from V and 4 from J, leaving 6 bases between them. The CDR3 length is 12 residues. In DNA, the CDR3 is TGTGCCAGCAGTTACGGGGAGTACGAGCAGTACTTC. It yields the protein CASSYGEYEQYF.

The rearrangement links TRBV6-5 to TRBJ1-2; D is ambiguous. Trimming stripped 9 bases from V and 0 bases from J, with 8 bases between. The germline V gene encodes CDR1 MNHEY and CDR2 SVGAGI. The CDR3 has 12 amino acids. CDR3 nucleotide sequence: TGTGCCAGTGCAAAATCTAACTATGGCTACACCTTC. Translating gives CASAKSNYGYTF.

The chain joins TRBV5-4 to TRBJ2-7, with 7 bases fitting TRBD1. Unmatched junction bases numbered 7, after V lost 5 bases and J lost 2 bases. Germline-derived CDR1 and CDR2 are SGHNT and YYREEE (reference sequence). This CDR3 is built from 14 residues. The CDR3 here is CASRNPGQPYEQYF. The CDR3 DNA follows: TGTGCCAGCAGAAACCCGGGACAGCCCTACGAGCAGTACTTC. The full variable domain, rest sourced from reference TRBV5-4 and TRBJ2-7, is ETGVTQSPTHLIKTRGQQVTLRCSSQSGHNTVSWYQQALGQGPQFIFQYYREEENGRGNFPPRFSGLQFPNYSSELNVNALELDDSALYLCASRNPGQPYEQYFGPGTRLTVT.

The CDR3: CASSSREESYTF. The DNA for the CDR3 is TGTGCCAGCAGCTCCAGGGAGGAGAGCTACACCTTC. The chain links TRBV5-4 to TRBJ1-2, with D possibly TRBD1 on 5 matching bases. Germline CDR1 SGHNT, CDR2 YYREEE (reference sequence). The CDR3 covers 12 residues. V lost 3 bases and J 9 bases, leaving 12 bases between the germline ends.

The chain joins TRBV2 to TRBJ1-6, with D unresolved. This CDR3 region has 13 residues. CDR1 and CDR2 from the germline V gene are SNHLY and FYNNEI. The ends were cut back, 4 bases at V and 7 bases at J, with 8 bases in the middle. CDR3 coding DNA: TGTGCCAGCAGTGCTCAGACAAATTCACCCCTCCACTTT. Amino acid sequence: CASSAQTNSPLHF.

The sample holds a few counts of this clone. The V and J genes are TRBV24-1 and TRBJ2-5; 7 bases match TRBD1. V shed 0 bases and J 0 bases; nucleotides not matched to a gene: 0. The CDR3 extends over 15 amino acids. Germline V gives CDR1 KGHDR, CDR2 SFDVKD. CDR3 in amino acids: CATSDLGQDQETQYF. DNA of the CDR3: TGTGCCACCAGTGATTTGGGACAGGACCAAGAGACCCAGTACTTC.

This clone appeared once. The chain recombines TRBV3-1 (or the pseudogene TRBV3-2) with TRBJ2-1, with D maybe TRBD2 (6 bases). This CDR3 contains 18 residues. CDR1 is LGHDT and CDR2 is YNNKEL in the germline V gene (reference sequence). V lost 0 bases and J 4 bases, leaving 19 bases between the germline ends. The CDR3 DNA is TGTGCCAGCAGCCAAGATCGTCCCCAGCGGGCCCTGTACAATGAGCAGTTCTTC. Protein product: CASSQDRPQRALYNEQFF.

This chain links TRBV3-1 (or the pseudogene TRBV3-2) with TRBJ1-2; 9 positions match TRBD1. Trimming cost V 6 bases and J 5 bases; bases outside gene matches: 10. The CDR3 has 15 amino acids. Germline assignment: CDR1 LGHDT and CDR2 YNNKEL (reference sequence). CDR3 DNA sequence: TGTGCCAGCAGTCCCCGGGGAGGGACAGGGTATGGCTACACCTTC. Its protein is CASSPRGGTGYGYTF.

The chain carries TRBV6-5 and TRBJ2-7, with D unresolved. Germline assignment: CDR1 MNHEY and CDR2 SVGAGI. CDR3 length equals 13 residues. Trimming removed 7 bases at V and 0 bases at J, with 10 bases between. This CDR3 reads CASTHRASYEQYF. The CDR3 nucleotides read TGTGCCAGCACACACCGGGCCTCCTACGAGCAGTACTTC.

Comments on this clone: Sequence at one end of the junction differs from germline and may be a read error. Within the sample, other DNA sequences also encode this same CDR3. The V gene is TRBV7-6, the J gene TRBJ2-7; TRBD1 might be the D (6 bases). Per the germline V gene, CDR1 is SGHVS and CDR2 is FNYEAQ. There are 15 residues in the CDR3. CDR3 in amino acids: CASSLGGGAPYEQYF. The CDR3 DNA is TGTGCCAGCAGCTTAGGTGGGGGCGCCCCCTACGAGCAATACTTC.

The chain has TRBV29-1 and TRBJ1-4, with D possibly TRBD1 on 5 matching bases. CDR1 is SQVTM and CDR2 is ANQGSEA in the germline V gene. The CDR3 runs 12 residues. Trimming removed 1 base at V and 5 bases at J, with 5 bases between. CDR3 nucleotides: TGCAGCGTTGAAGCAGGGAATGAAAAACTGTTTTTT. Translating gives CSVEAGNEKLFF.

This clone was seen once. The chain couples TRBV5-4 to TRBJ1-4; the D gene is possibly TRBD1 (6 bases). Germline V gene data show CDR1 as SGHNT and CDR2 as YYREEE (reference sequence). Trimming took off 2 bases at V and 4 bases at J, with 18 bases between the two ends. The CDR3 consists of 17 residues. CDR3 protein: CASSFTLGQTNNEKLFF. The DNA of the CDR3 is TGTGCCAGCAGCTTCACTCTAGGACAGACTAATAATGAAAAACTGTTTTTT. Using reference TRBV5-4 and TRBJ1-4 for the parts outside the CDR3, the full variable domain is ETGVTQSPTHLIKTRGQQVTLRCSSQSGHNTVSWYQQALGQGPQFIFQYYREEENGRGNFPPRFSGLQFPNYSSELNVNALELDDSALYLCASSFTLGQTNNEKLFFGSGTQLSVL.

This chain connects TRBV7-2 to TRBJ2-5; the D is unclear. Germline loops: CDR1 SGHTA, CDR2 FQGNSA. This CDR3 is built from 14 residues. V lost 0 bases and J 5 bases, leaving 10 bases between the germline ends. As DNA, the CDR3 is TGTGCCAGCAGCTTAGCGGCCAGCCCGGAGACCCAGTACTTC. Encoded protein: CASSLAASPETQYF.